One sample yielded the 5 T cell receptor beta chains listed below, sequenced in a study of OX40 agonist ivuxolimab in advanced cancers. Clones were sequenced by immunoSEQ multiplex PCR, and TCRdb holds only the in-frame ones, with some missing. The sample carries 100,000 to 150,000 clones, 90% recorded once. Source: CD4+ or CD8+ T cells sorted from blood, taken in a trial of the OX40 agonist ivuxolimab. These receptors were taken from an adult with an advanced solid tumor such as melanoma, head and neck, liver or kidney cancer.

The V and J genes are TRBV2 and TRBJ1-5; D is unclear. The CDR3 is 13 residues long. V was clipped by 6 bases and J by 5 bases, with 11 bases between them. Germline V gene sequence: CDR1 SNHLY, CDR2 FYNNEI. The CDR3 sequence is CASRVGRDQPQHF. CDR3 nucleotides: TGTGCCAGCAGGGTCGGACGGGATCAGCCCCAGCATTTT.

The rearrangement uses TRBV19 and TRBJ1-5; D is perhaps TRBD1 (5 bases). V lost 5 bases and J lost 11, with 19 bases in between. Germline CDR1 is LNHDA and CDR2 is SQIVND (reference sequence). This CDR3 contains 14 residues. The CDR3 DNA reads TGTGCCAGTAGTGGGGGGACGGATGTTGTTACCCAGCATTTT. Translating gives CASSGGTDVVTQHF.

The chain couples TRBV5-6 to TRBJ2-5; TRBD1 matches 11 bases. The DNA matches TRBJ2-7 better at its end, which makes the J call doubtful. Germline CDR1 is SGHDT and CDR2 is YYEEEE. This CDR3 is built from 14 residues. CDR3 loop: CASSFGTGGYEQYF. CDR3 bases: TGTGCCAGCAGCTTCGGGACAGGGGGATACGAGCAGTACTTC.

The chain has TRBV19 and TRBJ2-5; D gene uncertain. The V gene's germline CDR1 is LNHDA and CDR2 SQIVND (reference sequence). The V end was cut by 5 bases, the J end by 2 bases, with 3 bases between. CDR3 length: 11 amino acids. The CDR3 bases are TGTGCCAGTAGTGCACAAGAGACCCAGTACTTC. Amino acids: CASSAQETQYF.

The chain recombines TRBV28 with TRBJ1-5; 10 positions match TRBD1. This CDR3 comprises 15 residues. The V gene's germline CDR1 is MDHEN and CDR2 SYDVKM. After removal of 6 bases from V and 4 bases from J, the junction contained 6 bases not matched to a gene. The CDR3, as DNA: TGTGCCAGCAGCACGACAGGGGGCGGAAATCAGCCCCAGCATTTT. This translates into CASSTTGGGNQPQHF.